These 21 T cell receptor beta chains share one sample of origin, sequenced in a study of molecular identifiers for immune sequencing clone quantification. One entry per CDR3 protein results from TCRdb running MiXCR on the PCR reads. The sample consists of around 300,000 distinct CDR3 sequences, about a quarter of them appearing once. Input material: naive CD8+ T cells from blood, with Jurkat cell RNA spiked in. Regarding subset: FACS-sorted CD8+CD4-CCR7+CD45RA+ naive T cells. Source of these receptors: a human donor in good health. Some libraries in this study had Jurkat cell RNA spiked in.

This clonotype was detected only a few times. J is TRBJ1-6 and V is TRBV6-2 or TRBV6-3; D unclear. This CDR3 region has 14 residues. Between the trimmed V and J ends, which lost 2 bases and 5 bases, there was a span of 7 bases. Per the germline V gene, CDR1 is MNHEY and CDR2 is SVGEGT. CDR3 coding DNA: TGTGCCAGCAGTTACCCATGGGATAATTCACCCCTCCACTTT. Translation gives CASSYPWDNSPLHF.

For this clonotype: This may be a read error: a much more frequent sequence differs by one nucleotide. This chain connects TRBV6-5 to TRBJ1-1; no clear D. The germline V gene encodes CDR1 MNHEY and CDR2 SVGAGI. The CDR3 has 15 amino acids. Trimming pared 6 bases from V and 3 bases from J, leaving 17 bases between. CDR3 in DNA: TGTGCCAGCAGCCTGTGGAGCGGATTGCACACTGAAGCTTTCTTT. It encodes CASSLWSGLHTEAFF.

This clonotype has a handful of counts. Here the CDR3 DNA reads TGCAGTGCTAGAGAGGTTGACTCCTACGAGCAGTACTTC. Protein product: CSAREVDSYEQYF. The chain employs TRBV20-1 and TRBJ2-7, with D unclear. The V and J ends lost 0 bases and 0 bases respectively, with 6 bases between them. CDR1 is DFQATT and CDR2 is SNEGSKA in the germline V gene (reference sequence). CDR3 length equals 13 residues.

A remark on this clonotype: The junction shows a germline mismatch at one end, possibly a read error. The chain employs TRBV7-6 and TRBJ1-1; D remains ambiguous. The CDR3 loop spans 13 amino acids. CDR1 is SGHVS and CDR2 is FNYEAQ in the germline V gene. CDR3 sequence (DNA): TGTGCCAGCGGCTTGGCCGCGAACACTGAAGCTTTCTTT. Its translation is CASGLAANTEAFF. The variable domain in full, completed from reference TRBV7-6 and TRBJ1-1, reads GAGVSQSPRYKVTKRGQDVALRCDPISGHVSLYWYRQALGQGPEFLTYFNYEAQQDKSGLPNDRFSAERPEGSISTLTIQRTEQRDSAMYRCASGLAANTEAFFGQGTRLTVV.

The V gene is TRBV11-2, the J gene TRBJ2-1, with D hard to call. Looked up from germline, CDR1 is SGHAT and CDR2 is FQNNGV. The V end lost 4 bases, the J end lost 0 bases, and 10 bases lay between the germline ends. The CDR3 is made up of 15 amino acids. The DNA of the CDR3 is TGTGCCAGCAGCTCTAGGAGTAGCTCCTACAATGAGCAGTTCTTC. Translating it yields CASSSRSSSYNEQFF.

This clonotype appeared a few times. A much larger clone differs by one base, so this may be a read error. The chain combines TRBV5-6 with TRBJ2-7, with TRBD1 matching 8 bases. The CDR3 spans 13 residues. Germline CDR1 and CDR2: SGHDT and YYEEEE. The CDR3, as DNA: TGTGCCAGCAGCCAGGGGGCAGCTTACGAGCAGCACTTC. Protein sequence: CASSQGAAYEQHF. Full variable domain (rest looked up from reference TRBV5-6 and TRBJ2-7): DAGVTQSPTHLIKTRGQQVTLRCSPKSGHDTVSWYQQALGQGPQFIFQYYEEEERQRGNFPDRFSGHQFPNYSSELNVNALLLGDSALYLCASSQGAAYEQHFGPGTRLTVT.

This clonotype occurred a few times. As DNA, the CDR3 is TGCAGTGCTAGACTAGCGGGAGCGGCTGAGCAGTTCTTC. Protein: CSARLAGAAEQFF. The chain uses TRBV20-1 and TRBJ2-1; 10 nucleotides line up with TRBD2. The V gene's germline CDR1 is DFQATT and CDR2 SNEGSKA (reference sequence). The CDR3 sequence is 13 residues long. V shed 2 bases and J 9 bases; nucleotides not matched to a gene: 4.

The J gene is TRBJ2-7, the V gene TRBV30; tentatively, D is TRBD2 (5 bases). In germline, CDR1 is GTSNPN, CDR2 SVGIG (reference sequence). The CDR3 sequence is 13 residues long. The V and J ends lost 4 bases and 6 bases respectively, with 16 bases between them. For the CDR3, the DNA is TGTGCCTGGACCTGGGCAGCGGCCTGCGAGCAGTACTTC. Protein: CAWTWAAACEQYF.

This clonotype appeared many times. The V call is TRBV7-2, the J call TRBJ1-5, with D tentatively TRBD1 (6 bases). This CDR3 is 15 amino acids long. V gave up 4 bases and J gave up 6 bases, with 16 bases separating them. Germline loops: CDR1 SGHTA, CDR2 FQGNSA. The CDR3 reads CASSSTGGARQPQHF. Here the CDR3 DNA reads TGTGCCAGCAGCTCCACTGGGGGGGCTCGTCAGCCCCAGCATTTT.

This clonotype has a count of ten or more. The rearrangement uses TRBV20-1 and TRBJ1-5, with unresolved D. Germline CDR1 DFQATT, CDR2 SNEGSKA (reference sequence). The ends were cut back, 0 bases at V and 3 bases at J, with 12 bases in the middle. The length of the CDR3 is 15 residues. This chain's CDR3 is CSARDDYGPNQPQHF. The DNA for the CDR3 is TGCAGTGCTAGAGATGACTACGGTCCCAATCAGCCCCAGCATTTT.

V and J are TRBV6-5 and TRBJ1-1; D is uncertain. The V and J ends lost 2 bases and 2 bases respectively, with 6 bases between them. In germline, CDR1 is MNHEY, CDR2 SVGAGI. There are 13 residues in the CDR3. The CDR3 region is CASSYESNTEAFF. The CDR3 nucleotides are TGTGCCAGCAGTTACGAGTCTAACACTGAAGCTTTCTTT.

Worth noting for this clonotype: Possible read error: a much larger clone is one base away. CDR3 amino acids: CASGNDREPDTQYF. The CDR3 DNA follows: TGTGCCAGCGGCAACGACAGGGAGCCAGATACGCAGTATTTT. This chain links TRBV7-9 with TRBJ2-3; 7 nucleotides agree with TRBD1. The CDR3 totals 14 residues. Germline CDR1 reads SEHNR; CDR2 reads FQNEAQ (reference sequence). V dropped 8 bases and J dropped 4; count of bases not matched to a gene: 9.

Ten or more counts support this clonotype. The V and J genes are TRBV24-1 and TRBJ2-1; D possibly corresponds to TRBD1 (6 bases). V lost 9 bases and J 4 bases, leaving 12 bases between the germline ends. CDR3 length equals 13 residues. CDR1 and CDR2 (germline): KGHDR, SFDVKD. DNA of the CDR3: TGTGCCACCGGGACAAGCGATTACAATGAGCAGTTCTTC. It yields the protein CATGTSDYNEQFF.

This clonotype was seen more than once but under ten times. The chain is built from TRBV25-1 and TRBJ2-7; perhaps TRBD1 as D (6 bases). The germline CDR1 and CDR2 sequences are MGHDK and SYGVNS. The V end lost 2 bases, the J end lost 2 bases, and 16 bases lay between the germline ends. The CDR3 extends over 16 amino acids. The CDR3 region is CASSELKVTGTYEQYF. The CDR3 DNA reads TGTGCCAGCAGTGAACTGAAGGTTACAGGGACCTACGAGCAGTACTTC.

Many counts were recorded for this clonotype. The chain carries TRBV19 and TRBJ1-5; 7 positions match TRBD1. Germline V gene sequence: CDR1 LNHDA, CDR2 SQIVND (reference sequence). The CDR3 runs 14 residues. The V segment lost 6 bases and the J segment 4 bases; nucleotides outside the gene matches: 6. The CDR3 spells CASSPGTANQPQHF. In nucleotides, the CDR3 is TGTGCCAGTAGCCCCGGGACAGCGAATCAGCCCCAGCATTTT.

A note on this clonotype: A much more abundant neighbour one base away suggests this may be a read error. The chain carries TRBV7-9 and TRBJ2-7; TRBD2 matches 11 bases. In germline, CDR1 is SEHNR, CDR2 FQNEAQ (reference sequence). The CDR3 is 14 amino acids. J gave up 3 bases and V 11 bases, and 9 bases lay outside the gene matches. CDR3 sequence (DNA): TGTGCCGCCACCACCGGGACTAGCGGCTACGAGCAGTACTTC. Protein product: CAATTGTSGYEQYF.

About this clonotype: This may be a read error, as it is one base from a much larger clone. The chain uses TRBV4-3 and TRBJ1-3; TRBD1 might be the D (5 bases). CDR1 is LGHNA and CDR2 is YSLEER in the germline V gene. The CDR3 sequence is 16 residues long. CDR3 sequence reads: CTSSQSARDSGNTIYF. DNA of the CDR3: TGCACCAGCAGCCAATCTGCCAGGGACTCTGGAAACACCATATATTTT.

This clonotype has ten or more counts. This sequence joins TRBV3-1 and TRBJ2-7; 12 bases line up with TRBD2. The CDR3 runs 14 residues. From germline, CDR1 is LGHDT and CDR2 YNNKEL (reference sequence). V lost 6 bases to trimming and J lost 4 bases; unmatched junction nucleotides: 4. The CDR3 protein is CASSPGTSGYEQYF. CDR3 DNA sequence: TGTGCCAGCAGTCCCGGGACTAGCGGGTACGAGCAGTACTTC.

This clonotype has a handful of counts. The rearrangement joins TRBV6-1 to TRBJ1-5; D remains ambiguous. Germline V CDR1 and CDR2: MNHNS, SASEGT. Trimming shortened V by 7 bases and J by 0 bases, and 13 bases separated the two germline ends. The CDR3 sequence is 15 residues long. CDR3: CASTVRADSNQPQHF. The CDR3 nucleotides read TGTGCCAGCACCGTTCGGGCAGATAGCAATCAGCCCCAGCATTTT.

V usage is TRBV4-3 and J usage is TRBJ1-3; D is unresolved. The CDR3 is 17 amino acids. V was shortened by 4 bases and J by 14 bases, with 30 bases between the two germline ends. The V gene's germline CDR1 is LGHNA and CDR2 YSLEER. The CDR3 DNA reads as TGCGCCAGCAGCCCAGCTCGCGGCCCCCCTCCTGGCCCCCCCCTATATTTT. Translating gives CASSPARGPPPGPPLYF.

Notes on this clonotype: This may stem from a read error, because a much larger clone lies one nucleotide away. The J gene is TRBJ2-5, the V gene TRBV29-1; TRBD2 might be the D (5 bases). The CDR3 runs to 16 residues. Trimming removed 1 base at V and 5 bases at J, with 20 bases between. Looked up from germline, CDR1 is SQVTM and CDR2 is ANQGSEA. The CDR3 sequence is CSVEVPPAEAYETQYF. The CDR3 nucleotides read TGCAGCGTTGAAGTCCCTCCAGCGGAGGCCTACGAGACCCAGTACTTC. Drawing the rest from reference TRBV29-1 and TRBJ2-5, the complete variable domain is SAVISQKPSRDICQRGTSLTIQCQVDSQVTMMFWYRQQPGQSLTLIATANQGSEATYESGFVIDKFPISRPNLTFSTLTVSNMSPEDSSIYLCSVEVPPAEAYETQYFGPGTRLLVL.